The 27 T cell receptor beta chains presented below share a single source sample, sequenced in a study of blood T cell repertoires in COVID-19. Method: immunoSEQ multiplex PCR; TCRdb's copy keeps in-frame clones and lacks some. The top ten hold roughly 4.5% of the sample, which has just over 300,000 clones, 65% to 90% seen once. The sequenced sample consisted of PBMCs or T cells enriched from blood (not recorded which). Receptors originate from a man younger than 45 who had recovered from COVID-19.

The chain carries TRBV28 and TRBJ2-7, with TRBD1 matching over 10 bases. The trim removed 3 bases at V and 0 bases at J, leaving 8 bases unmatched. The CDR3 has 17 residues. Germline CDR1 reads MDHEN; CDR2 reads SYDVKM. This CDR3 reads CASSFGTGEPSSYEQYF. CDR3 DNA: TGTGCCAGCAGTTTTGGGACAGGGGAACCGAGCTCCTACGAGCAGTACTTC.

This clone was observed once. The chain employs TRBV10-1 and TRBJ2-5; D is perhaps TRBD1 (6 bases). The V and J ends lost 2 bases and 2 bases respectively, with 6 bases between them. This CDR3 contains 13 residues. Looked up from germline, CDR1 is WNHNN and CDR2 is SYGVQD (reference sequence). This chain's CDR3 is CASSEGQQETQYF. The CDR3, as DNA: TGCGCCAGCAGTGAGGGACAGCAAGAGACCCAGTACTTC.

The V call is TRBV28, the J call TRBJ2-7; weak D call: TRBD1 (6 bases). Germline V gene lookup returns CDR1 MDHEN and CDR2 SYDVKM. The V end was cut by 4 bases, the J end by 6 bases, with 22 bases between. The CDR3 has 16 amino acids. The CDR3 DNA follows: TGTGCCAGCAGTTCCCAGGGGAACCCCGACCTCGGCGAGCAGTACTTC. It yields the protein CASSSQGNPDLGEQYF.

The rearrangement links TRBV5-8 to TRBJ1-2; 7 bases align to TRBD1. V dropped 0 bases and J dropped 5; count of bases not matched to a gene: 7. The CDR3 sequence is 15 residues long. In germline, CDR1 is SGHTS, CDR2 YDEGEE. CDR3 bases: TGTGCCAGCAGCTTGGATCGTGGGACAGCTTATGGCTACACCTTC. It specifies CASSLDRGTAYGYTF.

This chain links TRBV7-2 with TRBJ2-7; 7 nucleotides match TRBD1. The ends lost 2 bases at V and 3 bases at J; junction bases unmatched: 7. Germline V lookup: CDR1 SGHTA, CDR2 FQGNSA. The CDR3 runs 15 residues. The CDR3 reads CASSLRTGTSYEQYF. The CDR3 coding sequence is TGTGCCAGCAGCTTAAGGACAGGTACAAGCTACGAGCAGTACTTC.

This chain joins TRBV27 and TRBJ2-7, with 10 bases lining up with TRBD1. The V gene's germline CDR1 is MNHEY and CDR2 SMNVEV (reference sequence). V shed 4 bases and J 4 bases; nucleotides not matched to a gene: 4. The CDR3 has 14 residues. In DNA form, the CDR3 reads TGTGCCAGCAGTTCCGGACAGGGGGATTACGAGCAGTACTTC. Residues: CASSSGQGDYEQYF.

This clone was seen just once. V usage is TRBV7-9 and J usage is TRBJ1-1; TRBD1 agrees at 8 bases. The CDR3 has 18 residues. J gave up 0 bases and V 4 bases, and 13 bases lay outside the gene matches. Germline V lookup: CDR1 SEHNR, CDR2 FQNEAQ (reference sequence). CDR3: CASSSRQGSLVVNTEAFF. The DNA of the CDR3 is TGTGCCAGCAGCTCAAGACAGGGGTCGTTGGTGGTGAACACTGAAGCTTTCTTT.

The rearrangement uses TRBV6-5 and TRBJ2-3, with 9 bases matching TRBD1. From germline, CDR1 is MNHEY and CDR2 SVGAGI. CDR3 length: 15 amino acids. The ends lost 7 bases at V and 2 bases at J; junction bases unmatched: 7. This chain's CDR3 is CASTYRGQNTDTQYF. CDR3 DNA sequence: TGTGCCAGCACCTACAGGGGGCAAAACACAGATACGCAGTATTTT.

This chain links TRBV6-1 with TRBJ2-5; D is possibly TRBD1 (5 bases). Germline V gives CDR1 MNHNS, CDR2 SASEGT. V was shortened by 1 base and J by 6 bases, with 12 bases between the two germline ends. CDR3 length: 14 residues. CDR3 bases: TGTGCCAGCAGTGAAGGGCAGGGCAGGCAGACCCAGTACTTC. The encoded protein is CASSEGQGRQTQYF.

The V gene is TRBV5-4, the J gene TRBJ2-2; D is ambiguous. Germline V gene sequence: CDR1 SGHNT, CDR2 YYREEE (reference sequence). This CDR3 contains 15 residues. V was pared by 2 bases and J by 5 bases, with 13 bases between. CDR3 protein: CASSFGRLQTGELFF. The CDR3 nucleotides are TGTGCCAGCAGCTTTGGCCGCCTCCAGACCGGGGAGCTGTTTTTT.

Only one count was recorded for this clone. The V gene is TRBV5-4, the J gene TRBJ1-4, with 7 bases aligning to TRBD1. The junction had 4 bases not matched to a gene; V was cut back by 3 bases and J by 5 bases. This CDR3 has 14 residues. The germline gives CDR1 SGHNT, CDR2 YYREEE (reference sequence). In DNA form, the CDR3 reads TGTGCCAGCAGCTGGACAGGAGTAAATGAAAAACTGTTTTTT. This codes for CASSWTGVNEKLFF.

The V call is TRBV30, the J call TRBJ2-3; 7 bases line up with TRBD2. CDR1 is GTSNPN, CDR2 SVGIG, per germline (reference sequence). V lost 0 bases, J lost 4 bases, and 7 bases stayed unmatched. The CDR3 extends over 15 amino acids. The CDR3 reads CAWSVGGSGADTQYF. The DNA of the CDR3 is TGTGCCTGGAGTGTGGGCGGGAGTGGTGCAGATACGCAGTATTTT.

CDR3 residues: CASSQVTGTANYGYTF. Here the CDR3 DNA reads TGCGCCAGCAGCCAAGTAACCGGGACAGCTAACTATGGCTACACCTTC. The chain carries TRBV4-1 and TRBJ1-2; TRBD1 matches 7 bases. With 1 base clipped from V and 0 bases from J, the junction kept 5 bases outside the gene matches. The CDR3 runs to 16 residues. Germline V gives CDR1 MGHRA, CDR2 YSYEKL.

The gene calls are TRBV25-1 and TRBJ2-1; D perhaps matches TRBD2 (6 bases). Per the germline V gene, CDR1 is MGHDK and CDR2 is SYGVNS. V was pared by 1 base and J by 0 bases, with 10 bases between. The CDR3 sequence is 16 residues long. The DNA for the CDR3 is TGTGCCAGCAGTGAATCCGGGACTGGCTCCTACAATGAGCAGTTCTTC. Residues: CASSESGTGSYNEQFF.

As regards this clone: Germline and junction disagree at one end, which may indicate a read error. This chain joins TRBV27 and TRBJ1-5; D remains ambiguous. The germline CDR1 and CDR2 sequences are MNHEY and SMNVEV (reference sequence). This CDR3 has 14 amino acids. In nucleotides, the CDR3 is TGTGCCAGCAGTTTTACCCTCGGGGATCAACCCCAGCATTTT. This codes for CASSFTLGDQPQHF.

This chain connects TRBV5-1 to TRBJ2-2; perhaps TRBD2 as D (5 bases). Germline V lookup: CDR1 SGHRS, CDR2 YFSETQ. V lost 4 bases and J lost 3, with 10 bases in between. This CDR3 has 14 amino acids. This CDR3 reads CASSLASYTGELFF. The DNA for the CDR3 is TGCGCCAGCAGCCTAGCTTCTTACACCGGGGAGCTGTTTTTT.

The V call is TRBV2, the J call TRBJ1-1; 8 bases agree with TRBD1. The CDR3 consists of 14 residues. CDR1 and CDR2 from the germline V gene are SNHLY and FYNNEI. V was pared by 6 bases and J by 4 bases, with 7 bases of the junction left unmatched. CDR3 coding DNA: TGTGCCAGCAGGGACACAGGGGGTAGCACTGAAGCTTTCTTT. It translates to CASRDTGGSTEAFF.

The chain has TRBV18 and TRBJ1-5, with 9 bases lining up with TRBD1. Germline values: CDR1 KGHSH, CDR2 LQKENI. The V and J ends lost 6 bases and 1 base, in that order; junction bases with no gene match: 4. There are 15 residues in the CDR3. The CDR3 loop is CASSPTGGSNQPQHF. As DNA, the CDR3 is TGTGCCAGCTCTCCGACAGGGGGAAGCAATCAGCCCCAGCATTTT.

DNA of the CDR3: TGTGCCAGCAAAGGACTAGCGGGAGTAAATGAGCAGTTCTTC. It codes for CASKGLAGVNEQFF. The rearrangement links TRBV6-5 to TRBJ2-1; 13 bases fit TRBD2. After removal of 7 bases from V and 7 bases from J, the junction contained 4 bases not matched to a gene. From germline, CDR1 is MNHEY and CDR2 SVGAGI. This CDR3 is 14 amino acids long.

V and J are TRBV11-3 and TRBJ1-6; D is perhaps TRBD1 (5 bases). Trimming stripped 2 bases from V and 4 bases from J, with 15 bases between. This CDR3 region has 17 residues. The germline V gene encodes CDR1 SGHNT and CDR2 YENEEA. CDR3 sequence (DNA): TGTGCCAGCAGCTTACTTTCTGTGACAGATTATAATTCACCCCTCCACTTT. Translated: CASSLLSVTDYNSPLHF. The entire variable domain, with the rest obtained from reference TRBV11-3 and TRBJ1-6, is as follows: EAGVVQSPRYKIIEKKQPVAFWCNPISGHNTLYWYLQNLGQGPELLIRYENEEAVDDSQLPKDRFSAERLKGVDSTLKIQPAELGDSAVYLCASSLLSVTDYNSPLHFGNGTRLTVT.

This clone was counted only a few times. The rearrangement joins TRBV7-8 to TRBJ2-2, with 8 bases identical to TRBD2. V lost 5 bases, J lost 6 bases, and 8 bases stayed unmatched. Germline CDR1 and CDR2: SGHVS and FQNEAQ. This CDR3 has 15 amino acids. CDR3 residues: CASSVSGRVAGELFF. As DNA, the CDR3 is TGTGCCAGCAGCGTAAGCGGGAGAGTAGCCGGGGAGCTGTTTTTT.

The chain couples TRBV5-1 to TRBJ2-1; D perhaps matches TRBD2 (6 bases). CDR1 is SGHRS and CDR2 is YFSETQ in the germline V gene. The length of the CDR3 is 15 residues. The V end was cut by 4 bases, the J end by 0 bases, with 11 bases between. The CDR3 spells CASSLSGGSYNEQFF. CDR3 DNA: TGCGCCAGCAGCCTTAGCGGAGGCTCCTACAATGAGCAGTTCTTC.

The chain joins TRBV5-1 to TRBJ2-1; D may be TRBD2 (5 bases). The germline V and J ends were trimmed by 0 bases and 4 bases, with 11 bases remaining between them. CDR3 length equals 15 residues. The germline V gene has CDR1 SGHRS and CDR2 YFSETQ. CDR3 residues: CASSLARVLYNEQFF. The DNA for the CDR3 is TGCGCCAGCAGCTTGGCGCGGGTGCTATACAATGAGCAGTTCTTC.

The V call is TRBV5-8, the J call TRBJ2-7; 9 nucleotides line up with TRBD1. Trimming removed 0 bases from V and 3 bases from J; junction bases left unmatched: 1. Germline V gene lookup returns CDR1 SGHTS and CDR2 YDEGEE. The CDR3 is 14 residues long. Here the CDR3 reads CASSLVDRGYEQYF. CDR3 DNA sequence: TGTGCCAGCAGCTTGGTGGACAGGGGCTACGAGCAGTACTTC.

The chain is built from TRBV19 and TRBJ1-1; D might be TRBD1 (5 bases). Germline CDR1 is LNHDA and CDR2 is SQIVND (reference sequence). V was pared by 4 bases and J by 5 bases, with 11 bases between. The CDR3 consists of 13 residues. This CDR3 is CASSSLSGTEAFF. The CDR3 nucleotides read TGTGCCAGTAGTAGCTTGTCAGGGACTGAAGCTTTCTTT. Drawing the rest from reference TRBV19 and TRBJ1-1, the complete variable domain is DGGITQSPKYLFRKEGQNVTLSCEQNLNHDAMYWYRQDPGQGLRLIYYSQIVNDFQKGDIAEGYSVSREKKESFPLTVTSAQKNPTAFYLCASSSLSGTEAFFGQGTRLTVV.

The rearrangement links TRBV11-3 to TRBJ2-5; D may be TRBD1 (7 bases). The germline CDR1 and CDR2 sequences are SGHNT and YENEEA. V was clipped by 3 bases and J by 4 bases, with 15 bases between them. The CDR3 has 15 residues. CDR3 loop: CASSLGAGGLETQYF. The CDR3 DNA reads as TGTGCCAGCAGCTTGGGGGCAGGGGGGTTAGAGACCCAGTACTTC.

This clone was detected only a few times. The gene calls are TRBV5-4 and TRBJ1-1; a possible D gene is TRBD1 (5 bases). The germline gives CDR1 SGHNT, CDR2 YYREEE (reference sequence). Trimming left V 1 base short and J 6 bases short, with 13 bases between. This CDR3 comprises 14 residues. The CDR3 coding sequence is TGTGCCAGCAGCTTGTCTGGACACTCCCCTGAAGCTTTCTTT. Its protein is CASSLSGHSPEAFF.